The clone carrying this T cell receptor beta chain has a single count. As yet, its antigen is unknown. With 60 Vbeta and 13 Jbeta primers, the PCR was carried out. Here immunoSEQ multiplex PCR was the method, and the copy in TCRdb shows in-frame clones only, minus some. This sample has around 160,000 clones, with around 85% found just once. This sample was included in a study of cytomegalovirus exposure and HLA in healthy donors. Study information: Roughly 77 million unique TCRs from HLA-typed donors made up an early data release.

This CDR3 contains 19 residues. V gave up 0 bases and J gave up 3 bases; unmatched junction bases: 13. Germline CDR1 and CDR2: MGHRA and YSYEKL. Regarding the study as a whole: Cytomegalovirus association was assigned to over 150 TCR beta chains. Analyses of presence and absence presupposed an approximately uniform sequencing depth across donors. Most TCR sequences were uncommon, yet certain public TCRs appeared in many donors.

This chain uses TRBV4-1 with TRBJ2-2; 7 bases align to TRBD2. This receptor was identified in a human donor in good health. Sequenced input: PBMCs. CDR3 residues: CASSQDGSPAGYDTGELFF. The CDR3, as DNA: TGCGCCAGCAGCCAAGATGGTAGCCCAGCGGGGTATGACACCGGGGAGCTGTTTTTT.